Shown below are 23 T cell receptor beta chains from a single sample sequenced in a study of cytomegalovirus exposure and HLA in healthy donors. Measured with immunoSEQ multiplex PCR; TCRdb has only the in-frame clones, and not every one. The repertoire holds some 150,000 clones, with 86% as singletons. Material: PBMCs. The receptor set was obtained from a human donor in good health.

Of note for this clone: This specimen includes other DNA sequences encoding the same CDR3. V usage is TRBV5-1 and J usage is TRBJ2-3; D might be TRBD2 (6 bases). The V and J ends lost 0 bases and 4 bases respectively, with 9 bases between them. This CDR3 comprises 14 residues. The germline V gene has CDR1 SGHRS and CDR2 YFSETQ. The CDR3 sequence: CASSLEAGSDTQYF. CDR3 in DNA: TGCGCCAGCAGCTTGGAGGCGGGATCAGATACGCAGTATTTT.

V usage is TRBV15 and J usage is TRBJ2-1; 7 bases match TRBD1. The trim removed 0 bases at V and 7 bases at J, leaving 9 bases unmatched. The CDR3 contains 16 residues. Germline V gene data show CDR1 as LNHNV and CDR2 as YYDKDF (reference sequence). The CDR3 loop is CATSRDRGQVRNEQFF. CDR3 in DNA: TGTGCCACCAGCAGAGATCGAGGACAGGTCCGGAATGAGCAGTTCTTC.

The CDR3 sequence: CAWSSGEAGELFF. In DNA form, the CDR3 reads TGTGCCTGGAGTAGCGGGGAGGCCGGGGAGCTGTTTTTT. V usage is TRBV30 and J usage is TRBJ2-2; TRBD2 matches 7 bases. The germline CDR1 and CDR2 sequences are GTSNPN and SVGIG (reference sequence). Trimming took 2 bases from V and 6 from J; bases not matched to a gene: 3. There are 13 residues in the CDR3.

This clone was observed once. The V and J genes are TRBV7-8 and TRBJ2-3; D is uncertain. V was trimmed by 1 base and J by 12 bases, leaving 14 bases between them. The CDR3 totals 13 residues. From germline, CDR1 is SGHVS and CDR2 FQNEAQ. The CDR3 bases are TGTGCCAGCAGCTTAGATTCTAACCTATTTCAGTATTTT. Translated: CASSLDSNLFQYF.

The rearrangement joins TRBV6-5 to TRBJ1-2; D gene ambiguous. Trimming took off 6 bases at V and 5 bases at J, with 16 bases between the two ends. The germline gives CDR1 MNHEY, CDR2 SVGAGI. This CDR3 has 14 amino acids. CDR3 region: CASSPRDVGYGYTF. The CDR3 region has the DNA TGTGCCAGCAGCCCACGGGATGTTGGGTATGGCTACACCTTC.

This chain uses TRBV27 with TRBJ2-1, with a weak D call TRBD2 (5 bases). The ends were cut back, 2 bases at V and 2 bases at J, with 19 bases in the middle. From germline, CDR1 is MNHEY and CDR2 SMNVEV (reference sequence). The CDR3 totals 18 residues. This CDR3 is CASSLTWTLARPYNEQFF. CDR3 in DNA: TGTGCCAGCAGTTTAACGTGGACGCTAGCCAGGCCCTACAATGAGCAGTTCTTC.

The chain combines TRBV29-1 with TRBJ2-1; 7 bases agree with TRBD1. The CDR3 sequence is 13 residues long. Trimming at V came to 7 bases and at J to 4 bases, leaving 7 bases not matched to a gene. Looked up from germline, CDR1 is SQVTM and CDR2 is ANQGSEA. Written as DNA, the CDR3 is TGCAGCGCCCTAGGGGGCACGTACAATGAGCAGTTCTTC. Translation gives CSALGGTYNEQFF.

The chain is built from TRBV7-2 and TRBJ2-3; possibly TRBD1 for D (6 bases). Per germline, CDR1 SGHTA and CDR2 FQGNSA. V lost 5 bases and J 3 bases, leaving 12 bases between the germline ends. The CDR3 is 14 residues long. CDR3 nucleotide sequence: TGTGCCAGCAGCACGGGGACATGGACAGATACGCAGTATTTT. It codes for CASSTGTWTDTQYF.

Only one count was recorded for this clone. This chain uses TRBV29-1 with TRBJ2-2, with D tentatively TRBD2 (6 bases). This CDR3 region has 14 residues. V lost 4 bases, J lost 6 bases, and 15 bases lay in between. The germline gives CDR1 SQVTM, CDR2 ANQGSEA. The CDR3 reads CSVAGLLEAGELFF. The CDR3 DNA reads TGCAGCGTTGCGGGACTCCTGGAAGCCGGGGAGCTGTTTTTT.

The rearrangement links TRBV5-1 to TRBJ2-1; maybe TRBD1 (6 bases). V was shortened by 3 bases and J by 3 bases, with 13 bases between the two germline ends. This CDR3 is 15 amino acids long. Per germline, CDR1 SGHRS and CDR2 YFSETQ. The CDR3: CASSSGQIGYNEQFF. DNA for the CDR3: TGCGCCAGCAGCTCTGGACAGATAGGCTACAATGAGCAGTTCTTC.

J is TRBJ2-3 and V is TRBV28; D is undetermined. Trimming shortened V by 7 bases and J by 6 bases, and 11 bases separated the two germline ends. Germline assignment: CDR1 MDHEN and CDR2 SYDVKM. The CDR3 is 12 amino acids. The CDR3 here is CASTQVDDTQYF. The CDR3 bases are TGTGCCAGCACCCAGGTGGATGATACGCAGTATTTT.

This clone was found a few times. The junction does not match germline at one end; this may be a read error. V is TRBV7-7 and J is TRBJ2-7, with D possibly TRBD2 on 5 matching bases. CDR3 length: 13 residues. Germline V CDR1 and CDR2: SSHAT, FNYEAQ (reference sequence). Written as DNA, the CDR3 is TGTGCTAGCAGCTTAGGACGGGGTACCGAGCAGTACTTC. Protein: CASSLGRGTEQYF.

The V gene is TRBV15, the J gene TRBJ2-1, with 12 bases that match TRBD2. Per the germline V gene, CDR1 is LNHNV and CDR2 is YYDKDF (reference sequence). This CDR3 region has 21 residues. The trim removed 0 bases at V and 0 bases at J, leaving 12 bases unmatched. In nucleotides, the CDR3 is TGTGCCACCAGCAGAGATCGGCCCCTAGCGGGGGGGCTTACCTCCTACAATGAGCAGTTCTTC. Translated: CATSRDRPLAGGLTSYNEQFF.

A word on this clone: Other DNA sequences in the sample encode the same CDR3. V and J are TRBV6-6 and TRBJ1-2, with TRBD1 identical over 7 bases. Unmatched junction bases numbered 3, after V lost 5 bases and J lost 3 bases. The CDR3 extends over 13 amino acids. In germline, CDR1 is MNHNY, CDR2 SVGAGI (reference sequence). CDR3 residues: CASSPTGDYGYTF. The CDR3 DNA follows: TGTGCCAGCAGTCCAACAGGGGACTATGGCTACACCTTC.

The gene calls are TRBV7-9 and TRBJ1-1; maybe TRBD1 (5 bases). The germline V and J ends were trimmed by 4 bases and 1 base, with 10 bases remaining between them. This CDR3 is 14 amino acids long. Germline loops: CDR1 SEHNR, CDR2 FQNEAQ (reference sequence). The chain's CDR3 is CASSSYTGNTEAFF. DNA of the CDR3: TGTGCCAGCAGCTCCTATACAGGGAACACTGAAGCTTTCTTT. The whole variable domain, remainder taken from reference TRBV7-9 and TRBJ1-1, is DTGVSQNPRHKITKRGQNVTFRCDPISEHNRLYWYRQTLGQGPEFLTYFQNEAQLEKSRLLSDRFSAERPKGSFSTLEIQRTEQGDSAMYLCASSSYTGNTEAFFGQGTRLTVV.

The rearrangement uses TRBV6-5 and TRBJ1-3; D is possibly TRBD1 (5 bases). The CDR3 runs to 14 residues. Trimming removed 7 bases at V and 7 bases at J, with 17 bases between. Germline-derived CDR1 and CDR2 are MNHEY and SVGAGI. In nucleotides, the CDR3 is TGTGCCAGCAAAGACAGCCACTGGAAGAACACCATATATTTT. Its translation is CASKDSHWKNTIYF.

The rearrangement joins TRBV5-1 to TRBJ2-7, with a weak D call TRBD1 (5 bases). V was pared by 0 bases and J by 7 bases, with 11 bases between. CDR1 and CDR2 (germline): SGHRS, YFSETQ. The CDR3 extends over 13 amino acids. The CDR3 loop reads CASSLDSGMEQYF. DNA for the CDR3: TGCGCCAGCAGCTTGGATTCAGGGATGGAGCAGTACTTC.

This clone was found a few times. The chain is built from TRBV20-1 and TRBJ1-1; D might be TRBD1 (6 bases). Between the trimmed V and J ends, which lost 6 bases and 6 bases, there was a span of 11 bases. From germline, CDR1 is DFQATT and CDR2 SNEGSKA (reference sequence). The length of the CDR3 is 11 residues. CDR3 DNA sequence: TGCAGTGCACATCCAGGGGCTGAAGCTTTCTTT. Protein sequence: CSAHPGAEAFF.

The V call is TRBV5-1, the J call TRBJ2-3, with 16 bases that match TRBD2. CDR3 length: 18 amino acids. Germline V gene sequence: CDR1 SGHRS, CDR2 YFSETQ. V lost 4 bases, J lost 0 bases, and 5 bases stayed unmatched. The CDR3 is CASSRGTSGRASTDTQYF. The CDR3 DNA follows: TGCGCCAGCAGCCGAGGGACTAGCGGGAGGGCCAGCACAGATACGCAGTATTTT.

This sequence joins TRBV5-6 and TRBJ2-1; TRBD2 is a possible D gene (7 bases). With 2 bases removed from V and 14 bases from J, the gap between germline ends came to 11 bases. This CDR3 has 11 amino acids. Germline-derived CDR1 and CDR2 are SGHDT and YYEEEE. The CDR3 spells CASSLGGEEFF. The CDR3 nucleotides read TGTGCCAGCAGCTTAGGGGGGGAGGAGTTCTTC.

The chain carries TRBV6-6 and TRBJ1-5; D ambiguous. Germline V gene data show CDR1 as MNHNY and CDR2 as SVGAGI (reference sequence). Trimming left V 6 bases short and J 7 bases short, with 22 bases between. This CDR3 region has 16 residues. The CDR3 reads CASSASRPINGQPQHF. The DNA for the CDR3 is TGTGCCAGCAGCGCATCGAGACCGATTAACGGGCAGCCCCAGCATTTT.

This clone was detected a few times. V gene TRBV7-3 combines with J gene TRBJ1-6; a possible D gene is TRBD1 (6 bases). In germline, CDR1 is SGHTA, CDR2 FQGTGA. Trimming removed 6 bases at V and 6 bases at J, with 9 bases between. There are 13 residues in the CDR3. The CDR3 spells CASSRTANSPLHF. CDR3 coding DNA: TGTGCCAGCAGTCGGACAGCTAATTCACCCCTCCACTTT.

The chain couples TRBV6-5 to TRBJ1-1; a weak D match, TRBD1 (6 bases). The germline V gene encodes CDR1 MNHEY and CDR2 SVGAGI. The CDR3 runs to 13 residues. The V and J ends lost 7 bases and 1 base respectively, with 10 bases between them. CDR3 coding DNA: TGTGCCAGCAAGAGGGGGAAGAACACTGAAGCTTTCTTT. Encoded protein: CASKRGKNTEAFF.